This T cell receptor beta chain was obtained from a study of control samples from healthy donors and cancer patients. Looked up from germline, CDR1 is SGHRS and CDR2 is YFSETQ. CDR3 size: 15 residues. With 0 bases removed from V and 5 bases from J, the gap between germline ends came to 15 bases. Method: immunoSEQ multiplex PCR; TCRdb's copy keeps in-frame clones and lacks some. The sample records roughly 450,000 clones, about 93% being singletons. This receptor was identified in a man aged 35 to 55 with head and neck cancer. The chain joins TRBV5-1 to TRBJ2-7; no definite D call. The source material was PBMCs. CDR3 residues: CASSLGDPGVHEQYF. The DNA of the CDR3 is TGCGCCAGCAGCTTGGGCGATCCGGGCGTCCACGAGCAGTACTTC.